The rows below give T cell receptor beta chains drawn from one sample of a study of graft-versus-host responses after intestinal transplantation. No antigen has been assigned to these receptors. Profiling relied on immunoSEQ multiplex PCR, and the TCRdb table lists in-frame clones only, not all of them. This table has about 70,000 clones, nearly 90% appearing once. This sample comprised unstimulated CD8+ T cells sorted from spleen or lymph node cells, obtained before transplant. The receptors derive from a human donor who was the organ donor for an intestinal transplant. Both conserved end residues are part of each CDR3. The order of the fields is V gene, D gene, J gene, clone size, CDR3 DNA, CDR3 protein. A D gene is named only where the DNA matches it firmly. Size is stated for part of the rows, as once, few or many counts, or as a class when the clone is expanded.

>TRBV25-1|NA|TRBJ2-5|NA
TGTGCCAGCGGGGGGGGCCAGGAGACCCAGTACTTC
CASGGGQETQYF
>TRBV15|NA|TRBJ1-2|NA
TGTGCCACCAGCAGAGGTCAGGGTGCCTATGGCTACACCTTC
CATSRGQGAYGYTF
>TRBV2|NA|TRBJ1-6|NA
TGTGCCAGCGACCCCCGAGGTACCCCAAACTCCGATTTAAATTCACCCCTCCACTTT
CASDPRGTPNSDLNSPLHF
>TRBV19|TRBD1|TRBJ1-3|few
TGTGCCAGTAGTGCCAGGGGGCCTAGAAACACCATATATTTT
CASSARGPRNTIYF
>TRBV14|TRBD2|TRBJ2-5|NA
TGTGCCAGCAGCCGAGTAGCGGGGGCCATACTTCAAGAGACCCAGTACTTC
CASSRVAGAILQETQYF
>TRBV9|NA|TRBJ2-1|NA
TGTGCCAGCAGCGTAGGGGGCGAGCAGTTCTTC
CASSVGGEQFF
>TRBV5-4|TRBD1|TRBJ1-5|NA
TGTGCCAGCAGACGGAAACAGGGGGCAGATCAGCCCCAGCATTTT
CASRRKQGADQPQHF
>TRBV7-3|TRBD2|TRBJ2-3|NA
TGTGCCAGCAGCTTAGCGGGGGGGAGCACAGATACGCAGTATTTT
CASSLAGGSTDTQYF
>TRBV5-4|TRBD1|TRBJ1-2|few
TGTGCCAGCAGCTTGTTCCAGGACAGGTCTGCTGGCTACACCTTC
CASSLFQDRSAGYTF
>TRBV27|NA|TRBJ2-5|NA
TGTGCCAGCAGTGACACAGCGGACCAAGAGACCCAGTACTTC
CASSDTADQETQYF
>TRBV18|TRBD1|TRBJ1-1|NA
TGTGCCAGCTCACCGGGACAGTACTCTGAAGCTTTCTTT
CASSPGQYSEAFF
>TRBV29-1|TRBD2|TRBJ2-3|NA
TGCAGCGTTGCTAGCGGGGGACGTGGTATAGATACGCAGTATTTT
CSVASGGRGIDTQYF
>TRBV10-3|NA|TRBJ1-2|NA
TGTGCCATCAGTGCAGCCCGGGGTTGGGGTGGCTACACCTTC
CAISAARGWGGYTF
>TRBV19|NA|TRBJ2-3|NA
TGTGCCAGTAGTACCCAGGTTACAGATACGCAGTATTTT
CASSTQVTDTQYF
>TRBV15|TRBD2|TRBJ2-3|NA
TGTGCCACCAGCAGCTTTGCGGGAGGGTTTCACATTAATACGCAGTATTTT
CATSSFAGGFHINTQYF